A single sample gave rise to the 18 T cell receptor beta chains below, sequenced in a study of shared clonotypes between healthy human individuals. This table comes from immunoSEQ multiplex PCR, and its TCRdb copy is limited to in-frame clones, with some not included. The data hold 1,400,000 or so clones, with 98% to 99% observed a single time. Sequences were obtained from naive CD4+ T cells sorted from blood. Subset meaning: CD45RA+ positively selected. Receptors were obtained from a man aged 25 to 45 in good health.

This chain uses TRBV5-1 with TRBJ2-5, with D possibly called TRBD1 or TRBD2 (5 bases each). V was shortened by 1 base and J by 4 bases, with 11 bases between the two germline ends. The germline V gene has CDR1 SGHRS and CDR2 YFSETQ. This CDR3 has 14 residues. CDR3: CASSLTGLRETQYF. The CDR3 nucleotides read TGCGCCAGCAGCTTGACGGGGCTGCGAGAGACCCAGTACTTC.

The chain has TRBV29-1 and TRBJ2-7; perhaps TRBD2 as D (5 bases). The CDR3 extends over 12 amino acids. CDR1 is SQVTM, CDR2 ANQGSEA, per germline. V lost 8 bases and J 3 bases, leaving 14 bases between the germline ends. Here the CDR3 reads CSFSTGSYEQYF. CDR3 DNA sequence: TGCAGCTTCTCGACTGGGAGCTACGAGCAGTACTTC.

This rearrangement joins TRBV4-1 to TRBJ1-1; TRBD1 matches at 7 bases. The V gene's germline CDR1 is MGHRA and CDR2 YSYEKL. The length of the CDR3 is 18 residues. V lost 0 bases to trimming and J lost 4 bases; unmatched junction nucleotides: 14. The CDR3: CASSQDPTGVARFTEAFF. The CDR3 nucleotides read TGCGCCAGCAGCCAAGACCCAACAGGGGTCGCACGCTTCACTGAAGCTTTCTTT.

The chain is built from TRBV18 and TRBJ1-2, with TRBD1 as a possible D gene (5 bases). The CDR3 totals 14 residues. V was clipped by 5 bases and J by 5 bases, with 15 bases between them. CDR1 and CDR2 (germline): KGHSH, LQKENI. CDR3 in DNA: TGTGCCAGCTCATTGAAAGGGGATGGGTATGGCTACACCTTC. This translates into CASSLKGDGYGYTF.

The chain has TRBV18 and TRBJ1-5; D may be TRBD1 (5 bases). The germline V gene encodes CDR1 KGHSH and CDR2 LQKENI. Trimming removed 2 bases from V and 6 bases from J, with 8 bases in between. The CDR3 is made up of 13 amino acids. The chain's CDR3 is CASSPLGAQPQHF. The CDR3 region has the DNA TGTGCCAGCTCACCATTAGGGGCTCAGCCCCAGCATTTT.

The CDR3 region is CASSFSPGGYEQYF. CDR3 bases: TGTGCCAGCAGCTTTTCTCCGGGAGGCTACGAGCAGTACTTC. The chain carries TRBV7-2 and TRBJ2-7, with 7 bases that match TRBD2. The V gene end was trimmed by 3 bases and the J gene end by 3 bases; junction bases not matched to a gene: 5. CDR3 size: 14 residues. The germline V gene has CDR1 SGHTA and CDR2 FQGNSA.

This chain uses TRBV2 with TRBJ2-5; 11 bases are a match to TRBD2. Germline CDR1 SNHLY, CDR2 FYNNEI. After removal of 7 bases from V and 3 bases from J, the junction contained 16 bases not matched to a gene. The CDR3 extends over 18 amino acids. CDR3 sequence: CASTLETSLLAGEETQYF. The CDR3 DNA reads TGTGCCAGCACCCTGGAGACCTCCTTACTAGCGGGAGAAGAGACCCAGTACTTC.

For the CDR3, the DNA is TGCGCCAGCAGTAGGAGGCCAGAATCCTACGAGCAGTACTTC. It is translated as CASSRRPESYEQYF. The chain joins TRBV5-1 to TRBJ2-7; perhaps TRBD2 as D (5 bases). The CDR3 is made up of 14 amino acids. Germline V gene sequence: CDR1 SGHRS, CDR2 YFSETQ. Trimming pared 5 bases from V and 1 base from J, leaving 13 bases between.

This chain links TRBV18 with TRBJ1-4; D is ambiguous. The CDR3 covers 12 residues. Germline-derived CDR1 and CDR2 are KGHSH and LQKENI. V lost 9 bases to trimming and J lost 8 bases, with 13 bases between them. The CDR3 DNA is TGTGCCAGTTACCAAAGCGGGGAAAAACTGTTTTTT. Translating it yields CASYQSGEKLFF. Full variable domain (outside the CDR3, taken from reference TRBV18 and TRBJ1-4): NAGVMQNPRHLVRRRGQEARLRCSPMKGHSHVYWYRQLPEEGLKFMVYLQKENIIDESGMPKERFSAEFPKEGPSILRIQQVVRGDSAAYFCASYQSGEKLFFGSGTQLSVL.

The V gene is TRBV27, the J gene TRBJ2-1, with D possibly being TRBD2 (6 bases). V lost 7 bases, J lost 5 bases, and 21 bases lay in between. From germline, CDR1 is MNHEY and CDR2 SMNVEV (reference sequence). The CDR3 covers 16 residues. Here the CDR3 reads CASNRMRGLRDNEQFF. For the CDR3, the DNA is TGTGCCAGCAACCGAATGAGGGGACTCCGGGACAATGAGCAGTTCTTC.

The rearrangement joins TRBV5-1 to TRBJ2-7; 11 positions agree with TRBD2. Per the germline V gene, CDR1 is SGHRS and CDR2 is YFSETQ. This CDR3 is 15 amino acids long. The ends lost 4 bases at V and 2 bases at J; junction bases unmatched: 5. CDR3 coding DNA: TGCGCCAGCAGCAGGGGACTAGCGGACGCCTACGAGCAGTACTTC. Its translation is CASSRGLADAYEQYF.

The rearrangement links TRBV5-4 to TRBJ2-7; the D is unclear. This CDR3 comprises 14 residues. Germline CDR1 is SGHNT and CDR2 is YYREEE (reference sequence). Trimming left V 2 bases short and J 2 bases short, with 11 bases between. The CDR3 DNA reads TGTGCCAGCAGCTTCCGCGGAACACCCTACGAGCAGTACTTC. This sequence encodes CASSFRGTPYEQYF.

Notes on this clone: The same CDR3 can be traced to other DNA sequences in this sample. The rearrangement uses TRBV28 and TRBJ2-3; no firm D call. V lost 8 bases and J 3 bases, leaving 9 bases between the germline ends. The CDR3 is 12 amino acids. Germline V lookup: CDR1 MDHEN, CDR2 SYDVKM. The CDR3: CASRLTTDTQYF. The CDR3 DNA sequence: TGTGCCAGCCGTCTCACTACAGATACGCAGTATTTT.

This chain uses TRBV5-1 with TRBJ1-4; D is ambiguous. V shed 2 bases and J shed 4 bases, with 9 bases lying between them. The CDR3 sequence is 14 residues long. Germline CDR1 is SGHRS and CDR2 is YFSETQ. The CDR3 reads CASSLGSHNEKLFF. Here the CDR3 DNA reads TGCGCCAGCAGCTTAGGCAGCCATAATGAAAAACTGTTTTTT.

This clone appeared once. The CDR3 DNA follows: TGCAGTGCTAGTAATGGCGACGAGCAGTACTTC. Residues: CSASNGDEQYF. The chain links TRBV20-1 to TRBJ2-7; D gene uncertain. This CDR3 comprises 11 residues. Per germline, CDR1 DFQATT and CDR2 SNEGSKA (reference sequence). V was shortened by 3 bases and J by 5 bases, with 8 bases between the two germline ends.

The chain recombines TRBV4-1 with TRBJ1-1; a weak D match, TRBD1 (5 bases). The germline V and J ends were trimmed by 2 bases and 6 bases, with 13 bases remaining between them. The CDR3 is 14 amino acids. From germline, CDR1 is MGHRA and CDR2 YSYEKL. The CDR3 DNA follows: TGCGCCAGCAGCCAAATCGGGGGGAGGGCTGAAGCTTTCTTT. Translating it yields CASSQIGGRAEAFF.

This chain connects TRBV5-4 to TRBJ1-3; 10 nucleotides align to TRBD1. Germline trimming cut 4 bases from V and 8 bases from J; bases unmatched to any gene: 3. The germline CDR1 and CDR2 sequences are SGHNT and YYREEE (reference sequence). CDR3 length equals 13 residues. CDR3 DNA sequence: TGTGCCAGCAGCCGGGACAGGGGTCACACCATATATTTT. Translating it yields CASSRDRGHTIYF.

As to this clone: Additional DNA sequences in this sample encode the identical CDR3. CDR3 sequence reads: CASSLGLAGSPYEQYF. CDR3 nucleotide sequence: TGTGCCAGCAGCTTAGGACTAGCGGGGAGCCCCTACGAGCAGTACTTC. The genes are TRBV7-9 and TRBJ2-7; TRBD2 matches at 11 bases. The germline gives CDR1 SEHNR, CDR2 FQNEAQ (reference sequence). Unmatched junction bases numbered 4, after V lost 1 base and J lost 2 bases. The length of the CDR3 is 16 residues.